This TCR beta chain originates from a study of CD8 T cells in Susac syndrome (dated by TCRdb to between 2017 and 2020). Background on the whole study: Repertoire sequencing was used to test whether CD8+ T cell activation and differentiation in Susac syndrome was antigen driven. The full study reports these points: The TCR sequencing and HLA analysis was acknowledged to have included a relatively small number of individuals.

RNA was extracted with the RNeasy kit and roughly 0.45 to 1 ug was reverse transcribed using random hexamers. The immunoSEQ multiplex PCR assay, covering 54 Vbeta and 13 Jbeta segments, was used to amplify TCR beta CDR3 regions. PCR amplification bias was corrected by using a synthetic template baseline for primer optimization and computational correction. The source study handled its data this way. Reads were assigned to V, D and J genes according to IMGT and analyzed in immunoSEQ Analyzer, with only productive sequences retained. Clonality was calculated as one minus the Shannon entropy normalized by log2 of the number of productive unique sequences. For each patient and control, public and private clones were evaluated among the 100 most prevalent clones. Clones were defined as Susac-specific if absent from the healthy and MS cohorts, from some 1,000 published viral clones and from other ImmuneACCESS disease sequences. TCRdb took the public reads, trimmed them with fastp at Q25, ran MiXCR for clone calling and kept in-frame beta chains. For every CDR3 protein sequence, its rows merge into one entry that carries the most common genes and DNA. The V and J calls follow TCRdb's processing rather than the paper's. For this sample the table gives 110,000 or so distinct CDR3 sequences, of which approximately 91% were detected only once. Roughly 0.15% of the sample is in the top ten clones.

High-throughput TCR beta sequencing profiled peripheral blood CD8+ and CD4+ T cells from healthy donors, Susac syndrome patients and multiple sclerosis patients. The healthy donors served as controls matched for age and sex. CD8+ TEMRA cells were enriched by FACS, while bulk CD8+ and CD4+ T cells were purified by magnetic negative isolation. Blood was collected in EDTA tubes and processed within 24 hours, with PBMCs isolated through density gradient centrifugation. PBMCs intended for TCR sequencing were cryopreserved in liquid nitrogen and were subsequently thawed in a 37 degrees C water bath. Purity of sorted or isolated CD4+, CD8+ and CD8+ TEMRA cells was at least 90%. With regard to this clonotype: What antigen it recognizes has not been identified. No base-level quality is on record; no much larger clone is a single base apart.

CDR1 and CDR2 were assigned from the germline V gene as ENHRY and SYGVKD. Ends trimmed: V by 8 bases, J by 8 bases; bases unmatched to a gene: 1. Inclusive of the bounding cysteine and phenylalanine, the CDR3 is 12 residues long. The retained sequence is limited to the CDR3, 36 bases, with the frame set at the first base. The chain is encoded by TRBV10-3 joined to TRBJ1-6, with 9 central nucleotides matching TRBD1. The receptor was derived from a human donor in good health. Input material: CD4+ T cells from PBMCs. The CDR3 is CAIRDRDSPLHF. The nucleotide sequence reads as follows: TGTGCCATCCGGGACAGGGATTCACCCCTCCACTTT.